A selection of T cell receptor beta chains follows, all from one sample in a study of blood T cell repertoires in COVID-19. Profiled with immunoSEQ multiplex PCR; TCRdb holds only in-frame clones, not every one. The data contain about 240,000 clones, 70% to 90% of them singletons. Sequencing was done on a sample of peripheral blood. These receptors all stem from an older woman with active or convalescent COVID-19. Each CDR3 is given with its conserved first and last residue. The D gene is left open where the match is weak. The size entry is marked missing in some rows and otherwise reads once, few, many or a size class.

D | size | J | V | DNA | CDR3
TRBD2 | - | TRBJ2-7 | TRBV7-9 | TGTGCCAGCAGCCCTGGGACTAGAGGCGAGCAGTACTTC | CASSPGTRGEQYF
- | - | TRBJ1-2 | TRBV5-1 | TGCGCCAGCAGCTTGTTTAACCGACAGCTTCCCTACACCTTC | CASSLFNRQLPYTF
- | - | TRBJ2-7 | TRBV18 | TGTGCCAGCTCAGCCCTCGAGAAAGCCTACGAGCAGTACTTC | CASSALEKAYEQYF
TRBD1 | - | TRBJ1-2 | TRBV7-2 | TGTGCCAGCAGCTTAGTTGGCAGGGGGCGGGTTGGCTACACCTTC | CASSLVGRGRVGYTF
TRBD1 | - | TRBJ2-2 | TRBV18 | TGTGCCAGCTCACTACTACGGGACAGCGCAACCGGGGAGCTGTTTTTT | CASSLLRDSATGELFF
- | - | TRBJ2-1 | TRBV15 | TGTGCCACCAGCAGCATAGCCCCGCCCGTGGATGAGCAGTTCTTC | CATSSIAPPVDEQFF
TRBD1 | few | TRBJ1-6 | TRBV11-2 | TGTGCCAGCAGCTTAACGGGACAGAATAATTCACCCCTCCACTTT | CASSLTGQNNSPLHF
TRBD1 | - | TRBJ1-1 | TRBV5-1 | TGCGCCAGCAGCTTAGACAGGGGGGTCACTGAAGCTTTCTTT | CASSLDRGVTEAFF
- | - | TRBJ1-1 | TRBV4-1 | TGCGCCAGCAGCCTATCGGGACTAACGAACACTGAAGCTTTCTTT | CASSLSGLTNTEAFF
- | - | TRBJ2-7 | TRBV24-1 | TGTGCCACCAGTGAGGACAGTCCCGCCTACGAGCAGTACTTC | CATSEDSPAYEQYF
- | - | TRBJ1-5 | TRBV6-6 | TGTGCCAGCAGTTACGATCGGGAGAATCAGCCCCAGCATTTT | CASSYDRENQPQHF
- | - | TRBJ1-4 | TRBV5-1 | TGCGCCAGCAGCAGGACAGCGTCTAATGAAAAACTGTTTTTT | CASSRTASNEKLFF
- | - | TRBJ1-1 | TRBV5-1 | TGCGCCAGCAGCTTGAGACAAAGTGGTGAAGCTTTCTTT | CASSLRQSGEAFF
TRBD1 | - | TRBJ2-7 | TRBV3-1/TRBV3-2 | TGTGCCAGCAGCCTCAAGGACAGGGGCCCTGCCTACTACGAGCAGTACTTC | CASSLKDRGPAYYEQYF
TRBD1 | - | TRBJ1-4 | TRBV7-9 | TGTGCCAGCAGCCTCGGGACAGCTGAAAAACTGTTTTTT | CASSLGTAEKLFF
TRBD1 | - | TRBJ2-5 | TRBV3-1/TRBV3-2 | TGTGCCAGCAGTCCACAGGGGATTGAGGAGACCCAGTACTTC | CASSPQGIEETQYF
- | - | TRBJ1-3 | TRBV9 | TGTGCCAGCAGCGTAGACAGGCACTCTGGAAACACCATATATTTT | CASSVDRHSGNTIYF
- | - | TRBJ2-2 | TRBV6-2/TRBV6-3 | TGTGCCAGCAGTTACCTAGGCGGCAACGGGGAGCTGTTTTTT | CASSYLGGNGELFF
- | few | TRBJ2-6 | TRBV18 | TGTGCCAGCTCACTACGGGGTGGGGCCAACGTCCTGACTTTC | CASSLRGGANVLTF
TRBD1 | - | TRBJ2-5 | TRBV24-1 | TGTGCCACCAGGGACAGGGGGCTCGAGACCCAGTACTTC | CATRDRGLETQYF
TRBD2 | - | TRBJ2-5 | TRBV4-3 | TGCGCCAGCAGCCAAACCGGGGGGACCCCACAAGAGACCCAGTACTTC | CASSQTGGTPQETQYF
- | - | TRBJ2-1 | TRBV5-4 | TGTGCCAGCAGTTATCAGGGGAGTGAGCAGTTCTTC | CASSYQGSEQFF
TRBD1 | - | TRBJ1-1 | TRBV19 | TGTGCCAGTAAGGGGACAGGGCTTGGCACTGAAGCTTTCTTT | CASKGTGLGTEAFF
- | - | TRBJ1-2 | TRBV12-3/TRBV12-4 | TGTGCCAGCAGTGGACAGTATGGCTACACCTTC | CASSGQYGYTF
- | - | TRBJ1-6 | TRBV4-3 | TGCGCCAGCAGCCAAACTAGACGGTATAATTCACCCCTCCACTTT | CASSQTRRYNSPLHF
- | once | TRBJ1-1 | TRBV2 | TGTGCCAGCAGTGATGGGGGAGGGTTGTCCTTGCCAGCTTTCTTT | CASSDGGGLSLPAFF
TRBD2 | once | TRBJ2-1 | TRBV28 | TGTGCCAGCAGGCCGCTAGCGGGAATCAATGAGCAGTTCTTC | CASRPLAGINEQFF
TRBD1 | - | TRBJ1-3 | TRBV5-1 | TGCGCCAGCAGTCCAGGGGGATATACTGGAAACACCATATATTTT | CASSPGGYTGNTIYF
TRBD1 | - | TRBJ1-2 | TRBV9 | TGTGCCAGCAGCGGCGGGACAGCACCACCCGCTAACTATGGCTACACCTTC | CASSGGTAPPANYGYTF
TRBD1 | - | TRBJ1-5 | TRBV19 | TGTGCCAGTAGTAGGGACAGGGGTCGCAATCAGCCCCAGCATTTT | CASSRDRGRNQPQHF
- | few | TRBJ1-5 | TRBV24-1 | TGTGCCACCAGTGATTTGGAGGGGGTGGGTTCCCGCAATCAGCCCCAGCATTTT | CATSDLEGVGSRNQPQHF
TRBD2 | - | TRBJ2-2 | TRBV9 | TGTGCCAGCAGTCGCCCACTGGGACTAGCGGGCTCGAACACCGGGGAGCTGTTTTTT | CASSRPLGLAGSNTGELFF
TRBD1 | - | TRBJ1-6 | TRBV10-1 | TGCGCCAGCCAGACAGGGGGTCATTCACCCCTCCACTTT | CASQTGGHSPLHF
- | - | TRBJ1-4 | TRBV2 | TGTGCCAGCAGCGAAGTCCCCAGAGGAAAACTGTTTTTT | CASSEVPRGKLFF
- | - | TRBJ2-4 | TRBV5-1 | TGCGCCAGCAGCTTGGGACAGCCAAACATTCAGTACTTC | CASSLGQPNIQYF